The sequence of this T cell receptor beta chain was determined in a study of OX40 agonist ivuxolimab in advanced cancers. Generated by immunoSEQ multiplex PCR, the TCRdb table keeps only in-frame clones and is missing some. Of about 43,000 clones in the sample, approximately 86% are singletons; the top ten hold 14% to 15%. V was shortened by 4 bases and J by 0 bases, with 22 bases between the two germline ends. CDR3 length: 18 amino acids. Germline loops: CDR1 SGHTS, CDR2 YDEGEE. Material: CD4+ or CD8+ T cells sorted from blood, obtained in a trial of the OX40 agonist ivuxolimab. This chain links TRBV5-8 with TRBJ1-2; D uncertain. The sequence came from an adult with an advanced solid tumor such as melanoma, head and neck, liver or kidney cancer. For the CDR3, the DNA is TGTGCCAGCAGCCGAATCGACGACGGTGGTCCAGCTAACTATGGCTACACCTTC. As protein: CASSRIDDGGPANYGYTF.